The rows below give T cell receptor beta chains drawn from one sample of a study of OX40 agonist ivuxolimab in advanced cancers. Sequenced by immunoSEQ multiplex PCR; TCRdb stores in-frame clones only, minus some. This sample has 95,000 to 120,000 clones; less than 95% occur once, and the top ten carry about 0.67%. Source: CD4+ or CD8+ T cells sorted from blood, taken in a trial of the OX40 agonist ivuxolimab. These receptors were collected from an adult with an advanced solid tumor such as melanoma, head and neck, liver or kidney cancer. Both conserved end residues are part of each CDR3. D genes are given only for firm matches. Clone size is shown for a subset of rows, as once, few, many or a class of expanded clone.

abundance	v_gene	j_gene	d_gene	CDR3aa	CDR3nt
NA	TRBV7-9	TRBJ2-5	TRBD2	CASSLARESGTQYF	TGTGCCAGCAGCTTAGCGCGGGAGTCGGGGACCCAGTACTTC
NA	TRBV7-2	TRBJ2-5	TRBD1	CASSSGGSKYQETQYF	TGTGCCAGCAGCTCAGGGGGCTCAAAGTACCAAGAGACCCAGTACTTC
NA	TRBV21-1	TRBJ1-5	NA	CASSKIASGNQPQHF	TGTGCCAGCAGCAAAATTGCGTCCGGTAATCAGCCCCAGCATTTT
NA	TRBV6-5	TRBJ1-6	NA	CASSLRQASPLHF	TGTGCCAGCAGTCTCCGACAGGCTTCACCCCTCCACTTT
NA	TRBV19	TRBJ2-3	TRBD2	CASSPGLAGLPGGSDTQYF	TGTGCCAGTAGCCCGGGACTAGCGGGTCTTCCGGGGGGATCAGATACGCAGTATTTT
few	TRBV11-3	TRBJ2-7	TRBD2	CASSPGRGTSGTHEQYF	TGTGCCAGCAGCCCAGGTCGCGGGACTAGCGGGACCCACGAGCAGTACTTC
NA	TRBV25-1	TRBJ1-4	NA	CASRRGAYNEKLFF	TGTGCCAGCAGGAGGGGGGCGTATAATGAAAAACTGTTTTTT
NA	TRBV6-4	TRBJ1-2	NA	CASRPTLGGNYGYTF	TGTGCCAGCCGGCCTACCTTAGGGGGGAACTATGGCTACACCTTC
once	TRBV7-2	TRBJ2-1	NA	CASRPQAGSSYNEQFF	TGTGCCAGCAGACCCCAGGCAGGGAGCTCCTACAATGAGCAGTTCTTC
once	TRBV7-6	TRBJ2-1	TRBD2	CASSYGTSGIANEQFF	TGTGCCAGCAGCTACGGGACTAGCGGGATCGCCAATGAGCAGTTCTTC
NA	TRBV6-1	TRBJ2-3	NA	CASQGRTNTDTQYF	TGTGCCAGCCAAGGACGGACAAACACAGATACGCAGTATTTT
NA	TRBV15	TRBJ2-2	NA	CATTGWVRGDTGELFF	TGTGCCACCACGGGCTGGGTTCGCGGGGACACCGGGGAGCTGTTTTTT
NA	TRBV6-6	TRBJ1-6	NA	CASSYSLYSPLHF	TGTGCCAGCAGTTACTCTTTATATTCACCCCTCCACTTT
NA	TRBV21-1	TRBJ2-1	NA	CASRTSGRRNEQFF	TGTGCCAGCAGGACTAGCGGGAGGAGGAATGAGCAGTTCTTC
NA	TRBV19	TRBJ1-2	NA	CASSIDDDSGYTF	TGTGCCAGTAGTATAGACGACGACAGTGGCTACACCTTC
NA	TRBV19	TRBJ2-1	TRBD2	CASSLGGGSYNEQFF	TGTGCCAGTAGTCTCGGGGGGGGCTCCTACAATGAGCAGTTCTTC
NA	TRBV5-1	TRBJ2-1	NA	CASSLGGASSYNEQFF	TGCGCCAGCAGCTTGGGGGGAGCCAGCTCCTACAATGAGCAGTTCTTC
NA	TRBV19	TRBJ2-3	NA	CASSIGTAYTDTQYF	TGTGCCAGTAGTATTGGGACCGCTTACACAGATACGCAGTATTTT
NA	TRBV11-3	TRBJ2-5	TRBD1	CASSLVGTGRWETQYF	TGTGCCAGCAGCTTAGTTGGGACAGGGAGGTGGGAGACCCAGTACTTC
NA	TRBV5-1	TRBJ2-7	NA	CASSLSDMGEQYF	TGCGCCAGCAGCTTGTCTGACATGGGGGAGCAGTACTTC
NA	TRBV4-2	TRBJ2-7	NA	CASSRNQVSYEQYF	TGTGCCAGCAGCCGAAACCAAGTCTCCTACGAGCAGTACTTC
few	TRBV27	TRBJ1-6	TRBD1	CASRTGTGQGSPLHF	TGTGCCAGCAGGACTGGGACAGGGCAAGGTTCACCCCTCCACTTT
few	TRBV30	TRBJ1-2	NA	CAWRWADYGYTF	TGTGCCTGGAGGTGGGCGGATTATGGCTACACCTTC
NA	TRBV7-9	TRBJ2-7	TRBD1	CASSDPGGSNTYEQYF	TGTGCCAGCAGCGATCCAGGGGGCAGCAATACCTACGAGCAGTACTTC
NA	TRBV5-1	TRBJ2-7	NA	CASSLVGGGSGYEQYF	TGCGCCAGCAGCTTGGTCGGTGGGGGCTCCGGGTACGAGCAGTACTTC
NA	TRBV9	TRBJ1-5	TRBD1	CASGQGNNQPQHF	TGTGCCAGCGGACAGGGAAACAATCAGCCCCAGCATTTT
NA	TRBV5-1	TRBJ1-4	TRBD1	CASSSMTGREEKLFF	TGCGCCAGCAGCTCGATGACAGGGCGGGAGGAAAAACTGTTTTTT
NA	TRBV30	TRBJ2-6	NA	CAWTQGYGANVLTF	TGTGCCTGGACCCAAGGCTATGGGGCCAACGTCCTGACTTTC
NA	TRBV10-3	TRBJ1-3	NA	CAISEVPAGNTIYF	TGTGCCATCAGTGAGGTGCCAGCTGGAAACACCATATATTTT
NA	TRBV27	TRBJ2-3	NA	CASLISRPLSTDTQYF	TGTGCCAGCCTCATCTCTAGACCCCTTAGCACAGATACGCAGTATTTT
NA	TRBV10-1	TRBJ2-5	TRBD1	CASSDGTGGQETQYF	TGCGCCAGCAGTGACGGGACAGGTGGGCAAGAGACCCAGTACTTC
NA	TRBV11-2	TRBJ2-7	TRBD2	CASSLQTSGVSSYEQYF	TGTGCCAGCAGCCTACAGACTAGCGGGGTTAGCTCCTACGAGCAGTACTTC
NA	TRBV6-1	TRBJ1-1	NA	CATTLNTEAFF	TGTGCCACCACTTTAAACACTGAAGCTTTCTTT
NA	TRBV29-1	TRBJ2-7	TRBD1	CRVPGQGPFNSYEQYF	TGCAGGGTTCCGGGACAGGGGCCATTCAATTCCTACGAGCAGTACTTC
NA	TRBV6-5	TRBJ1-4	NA	CASSLLRGTNEKLFF	TGTGCCAGCAGTCTTCTCCGGGGGACTAATGAAAAACTGTTTTTT
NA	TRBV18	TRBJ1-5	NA	CASSGSSVSNQPQHF	TGTGCCAGCTCGGGCTCTTCTGTTAGCAATCAGCCCCAGCATTTT
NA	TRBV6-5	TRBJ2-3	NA	CASSYSTGYAQYF	TGTGCCAGCAGTTACTCGACCGGGTATGCGCAGTATTTT
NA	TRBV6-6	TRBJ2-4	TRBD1	CASSYSRQGKNIQYF	TGTGCCAGCAGTTACTCTAGACAGGGTAAAAACATTCAGTACTTC
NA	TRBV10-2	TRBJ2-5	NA	CASSQGRETQYF	TGCGCCAGCAGCCAGGGTCGGGAGACCCAGTACTTC
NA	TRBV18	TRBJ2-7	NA	CASSPPVGVDEQYF	TGTGCCAGCTCACCACCCGTGGGGGTTGACGAGCAGTACTTC
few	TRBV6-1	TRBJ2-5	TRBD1	CASRRQGRQETQYF	TGTGCCAGCAGGCGACAGGGGCGACAAGAGACCCAGTACTTC
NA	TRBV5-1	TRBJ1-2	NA	CASSGEDGANYGYTF	TGCGCCAGCAGCGGGGAGGACGGAGCTAACTATGGCTACACCTTC
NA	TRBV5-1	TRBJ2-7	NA	CASSLVVGEQYF	TGCGCCAGCAGCTTGGTGGTTGGCGAGCAGTACTTC
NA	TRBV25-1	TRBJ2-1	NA	CASRSTGEGRSYNEQFF	TGTGCCAGCAGGTCTACGGGAGAGGGACGGTCCTACAATGAGCAGTTCTTC
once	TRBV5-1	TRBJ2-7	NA	CASSSAAYEQYF	TGCGCCAGCAGCTCGGCGGCCTACGAGCAGTACTTC
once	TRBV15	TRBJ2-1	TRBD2	CATSRDGWTSNEQFF	TGTGCCACCAGCAGAGATGGCTGGACTAGCAATGAGCAGTTCTTC
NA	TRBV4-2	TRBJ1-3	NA	CASGSSVGGGNTIYF	TGTGCCAGCGGGTCCTCGGTGGGGGGTGGAAACACCATATATTTT
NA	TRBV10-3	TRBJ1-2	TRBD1	CATVDRPSDGYTF	TGTGCCACTGTGGACAGGCCGAGTGATGGCTACACCTTC
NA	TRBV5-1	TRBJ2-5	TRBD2	CASSHRTPGLAAFRETQYF	TGCGCCAGCAGCCACAGGACCCCGGGACTAGCGGCGTTCCGGGAGACCCAGTACTTC
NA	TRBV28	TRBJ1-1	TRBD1	CASSSGGAVAEAFF	TGTGCCAGCAGTTCAGGGGGCGCGGTAGCTGAAGCTTTCTTT
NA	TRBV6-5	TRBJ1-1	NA	CASRPGGGTEAFF	TGTGCCAGCAGGCCGGGGGGGGGCACTGAAGCTTTCTTT
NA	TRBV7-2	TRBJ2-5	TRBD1	CASSSGQAQETQYF	TGTGCCAGCAGCTCGGGACAGGCTCAAGAGACCCAGTACTTC
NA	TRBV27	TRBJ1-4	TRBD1	CASSLSRQGATNEKLFF	TGTGCCAGCAGTTTATCGAGACAGGGTGCCACTAATGAAAAACTGTTTTTT
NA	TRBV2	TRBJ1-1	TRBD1	CASSRTGDRAEAFF	TGTGCCAGCAGTCGGACAGGGGATCGGGCTGAAGCTTTCTTT
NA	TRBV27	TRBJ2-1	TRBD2	CASSQPPGLAGDEQFF	TGTGCCAGCAGCCAACCGCCCGGACTAGCGGGCGATGAGCAGTTCTTC
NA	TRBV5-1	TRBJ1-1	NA	CASSSGTENTEAFF	TGCGCCAGCAGCTCCGGGACGGAGAACACTGAAGCTTTCTTT
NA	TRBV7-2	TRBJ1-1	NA	CASSLGPPYDVEAFF	TGTGCCAGCAGCTTGGGCCCCCCGTACGATGTTGAAGCTTTCTTT
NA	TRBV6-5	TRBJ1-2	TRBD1	CASSYDTGGGYGYTF	TGTGCCAGCAGTTACGATACAGGGGGCGGGTATGGCTACACCTTC
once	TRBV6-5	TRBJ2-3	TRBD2	CASKDSGGATDTQYF	TGTGCCAGCAAGGATAGCGGGGGGGCCACAGATACGCAGTATTTT
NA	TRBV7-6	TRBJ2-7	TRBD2	CASSLGTSGSHSYEQYF	TGTGCCAGCAGCTTAGGGACTAGCGGGTCGCATTCCTACGAGCAGTACTTC